What follows is one T cell receptor (beta chain) and its context. Trimming took off 4 bases at V and 1 base at J, with 10 bases between the two ends. CDR3 length equals 15 residues. Germline CDR1 and CDR2: SNHLY and FYNNEI. The record originates from a study of blood T cell repertoires in COVID-19. Study-level background: Both acute and convalescent COVID-19 samples were obtained from the United States, Italy and Spain.

Across 20 to 25 US areas, participants ranged in age from about 18 to 90 years. Authors' data handling: Amplification of reference gene primers provided the estimated nucleated cell counts. TCRdb's copy holds only in-frame clones and misses some; the assay was immunoSEQ multiplex PCR. V and J calls and clone size are as listed in that table; D and trimming were resolved from the DNA. The sample includes a few hundred thousand clones, over 75% seen only once; the top ten take over 2%. The sequenced material came from PBMCs or T cells enriched from blood (not recorded which). This clonotype was sampled from a woman between 18 and 29 years old who had recovered from COVID-19. This chain joins TRBV2 and TRBJ2-2; D gene ambiguous. The CDR3 here is CASSGASLNTGELFF. In DNA, the CDR3 is TGTGCCAGCAGTGGGGCGAGCCTGAACACCGGGGAGCTGTTTTTT.